The 24 T cell receptor beta chains below all came from one sample that was sequenced in a study of blood T cells in healthy people across ages. For the second PCR, which ran for about 6 to 12 cycles, a sample-barcoded 5' primer and a J-beta primer mix were used. One entry per CDR3 protein results from TCRdb running MiXCR on the 5' RACE reads. Here the sample spans about 650,000 distinct CDR3 sequences, 32% being singletons. Sequencing was carried out using blood. These receptors all come from a woman of 80 years or more in good health.

Turning to this clonotype: A much larger clone lies a single base off, so this may be a read error. The V and J genes are TRBV2 and TRBJ2-5, with a tentative D call TRBD2 (6 bases). The J call may be faulty, since TRBJ2-1 better matches the DNA end. The germline gives CDR1 SNHLY, CDR2 FYNNEI. The CDR3 loop spans 15 amino acids. DNA of the CDR3: TGTGCCAGCAGTATACCGGGACTTCCCCAAGAGACCCAGTTCTTC. It encodes CASSIPGLPQETQFF.

This clonotype was counted a few times. The chain joins TRBV6-1 to TRBJ2-3; perhaps D is TRBD1 or TRBD2 (6 bases each). Germline assignment: CDR1 MNHNS and CDR2 SASEGT. The V gene lost 2 bases and the J gene lost 5 bases, with 11 bases spanning the gap. The CDR3 spans 14 residues. The CDR3 protein is CASSERGAGDTQYF. In nucleotides, the CDR3 is TGTGCCAGCAGTGAAAGGGGGGCCGGAGATACGCAGTATTTT.

The CDR3 region is CASSLYRGETQETQYF. The CDR3 bases are TGTGCCAGCAGTTTATATCGGGGAGAGACCCAAGAGACCCAGTACTTC. The rearrangement links TRBV28 to TRBJ2-5; weak D call: TRBD2 (5 bases). Germline values: CDR1 MDHEN, CDR2 SYDVKM. The V gene lost 1 base and the J gene lost 1 base, with 13 bases spanning the gap. CDR3 length: 16 amino acids.

This chain uses TRBV6-6 with TRBJ2-1; no reliable D call. Germline CDR1 is MNHNY and CDR2 is SVGAGI (reference sequence). The V end was cut by 2 bases, the J end by 0 bases, with 8 bases between. This CDR3 is 15 amino acids long. The CDR3: CASSYELSSYNEQFF. Written as DNA, the CDR3 is TGTGCCAGCAGTTACGAACTTAGCTCCTACAATGAGCAGTTCTTC.

This clonotype has a handful of counts. The J gene is TRBJ2-1, the V gene TRBV28; D tentatively reads TRBD1 or TRBD2 (6 bases each). Trimming pared 8 bases from V and 9 bases from J, leaving 20 bases between. CDR3 length: 14 amino acids. The germline gives CDR1 MDHEN, CDR2 SYDVKM. Here the CDR3 reads CASLGHGGGREQFF. CDR3 nucleotides: TGTGCCAGCCTTGGTCACGGGGGCGGTCGTGAGCAGTTCTTC.

As to this clonotype: Just one base apart from a much larger clone, this may be a read error. The rearrangement links TRBV5-1 to TRBJ2-1, with D hard to call. CDR3 length: 16 amino acids. From germline, CDR1 is SGHRS and CDR2 YFSETQ. CDR3: CAGSLGFETGPNEQFF. CDR3 in DNA: TGCGCCGGCAGCTTGGGATTCGAAACGGGCCCTAATGAGCAGTTCTTC.

This chain uses TRBV2 with TRBJ2-3, with 10 bases aligning to TRBD2. The V gene end was trimmed by 8 bases and the J gene end by 5 bases; junction bases not matched to a gene: 10. The length of the CDR3 is 15 residues. The germline gives CDR1 SNHLY, CDR2 FYNNEI. DNA for the CDR3: TGTGCCAGCGCAACACTAGCGGGGCCGGTAGATACGCAGTATTTT. Translated: CASATLAGPVDTQYF.

This clonotype showed up many times. The chain couples TRBV10-3 to TRBJ2-7, with D unclear. The CDR3 totals 13 residues. V gave up 4 bases and J gave up 2 bases, with 9 bases separating them. Germline values: CDR1 ENHRY, CDR2 SYGVKD. The CDR3 sequence is CAISGERTYEQYF. The CDR3 DNA reads as TGTGCCATCAGTGGAGAGAGGACCTACGAGCAGTACTTC.

The rearrangement joins TRBV20-1 to TRBJ1-1; 9 bases map to TRBD1. This CDR3 has 15 amino acids. The V segment lost 0 bases and the J segment 5 bases; nucleotides outside the gene matches: 7. The germline V gene has CDR1 DFQATT and CDR2 SNEGSKA (reference sequence). The CDR3 region has the DNA TGCAGTGCTAGAGAGATGGACAGGGGATTTACTGAAGCTTTCTTT. Amino acid sequence: CSAREMDRGFTEAFF.

This clonotype was seen at least ten times. V and J are TRBV5-5 and TRBJ1-6; D is undetermined. Germline loops: CDR1 SGHKS, CDR2 YYEKEE (reference sequence). This CDR3 contains 15 residues. Between the trimmed V and J ends, which lost 5 bases and 8 bases, there was a span of 17 bases. The CDR3: CASSSDASRDSPLHF. DNA for the CDR3: TGTGCCAGCAGTTCGGACGCCTCTAGGGATTCACCCCTCCACTTT. Complete variable domain (other parts from reference TRBV5-5 and TRBJ1-6): DAGVTQSPTHLIKTRGQQVTLRCSPISGHKSVSWYQQVLGQGPQFIFQYYEKEERGRGNFPDRFSARQFPNYSSELNVNALLLGDSALYLCASSSDASRDSPLHFGNGTRLTVT.

The chain couples TRBV4-2 to TRBJ2-2; tentatively, D is TRBD1 or TRBD2 (5 bases each). CDR3 length: 15 residues. Germline V gives CDR1 LGHNA, CDR2 YNFKEQ. V dropped 0 bases and J dropped 6 bases, with 11 bases sitting between them. CDR3 sequence reads: CASSQEGTSAGELFF. CDR3 nucleotide sequence: TGTGCCAGCAGCCAAGAGGGGACCTCGGCCGGGGAGCTGTTTTTT.

This clonotype was found many times. This chain uses TRBV14 with TRBJ2-3, with 7 bases matching TRBD1. Germline V lookup: CDR1 SGHDN, CDR2 FVKESK. The CDR3 runs 15 residues. V was clipped by 8 bases and J by 1 base; unmatched bases: 9. The DNA of the CDR3 is TGTGCCAGCGGGGGACAGACATTTGGCACAGATACGCAGTATTTT. Amino acids: CASGGQTFGTDTQYF.

The rearrangement links TRBV20-1 to TRBJ2-7; TRBD2 might be the D (5 bases). This CDR3 contains 14 residues. Germline CDR1 is DFQATT and CDR2 is SNEGSKA (reference sequence). Trimming removed 6 bases from V and 2 bases from J, with 17 bases in between. CDR3 sequence (DNA): TGCAGTGCGTCGCGGTCGGACTCAGCCTACGAGCAGTACTTC. Its protein product is CSASRSDSAYEQYF.

The rearrangement joins TRBV12-3 or TRBV12-4 to TRBJ2-1; 8 positions agree with TRBD2. The CDR3 sequence is 17 residues long. V was clipped by 7 bases and J by 0 bases; unmatched bases: 11. The CDR3 protein is CASNSLGGRTSYNEQFF. The CDR3 DNA reads as TGTGCCAGCAATTCATTGGGCGGGAGGACCTCCTACAATGAGCAGTTCTTC.

This clonotype was seen a handful of times. V usage is TRBV9 and J usage is TRBJ1-1; no reliable D call. Germline V gene data show CDR1 as SGDLS and CDR2 as YYNGEE. Between the trimmed V and J ends, which lost 0 bases and 0 bases, there was a span of 9 bases. The CDR3 totals 15 residues. CDR3 DNA sequence: TGTGCCAGCAGCGTAGGTGGGCAGCTGAACACTGAAGCTTTCTTT. Protein sequence: CASSVGGQLNTEAFF.

In nucleotides, the CDR3 is TGTGCCAGCAAAAGCCCGGGACAGGGGAATGAAAAACTGTTTTTT. As protein: CASKSPGQGNEKLFF. The chain carries TRBV28 and TRBJ1-4; 10 bases map to TRBD1. CDR3 length equals 15 residues. J gave up 5 bases and V 7 bases, and 7 bases lay outside the gene matches. Germline CDR1 reads MDHEN; CDR2 reads SYDVKM.

Remarks on this clonotype: The junction departs from the called germline gene at one end, perhaps through a read error. The chain uses TRBV15 and TRBJ2-2, with D perhaps matching TRBD1 (6 bases). Germline V gene data show CDR1 as LNHNV and CDR2 as YYDKDF (reference sequence). The CDR3 runs 15 residues. The CDR3 DNA reads as TGTGCCTCCAGCTTCGACAGGCCCCACACCGGGGAGCTGTTTTTT. It yields the protein CASSFDRPHTGELFF.

This chain joins TRBV7-6 and TRBJ2-3; 9 bases are shared with TRBD2. The CDR3 is 15 residues long. CDR1 and CDR2 from the germline V gene are SGHVS and FNYEAQ. The J segment lost 2 bases and the V segment lost 4 bases, leaving 4 bases of the junction unmatched. CDR3 nucleotide sequence: TGTGCCAGCAGCTCGAGCGGGGGGAACACAGATACGCAGTATTTT. Amino acid sequence: CASSSSGGNTDTQYF.

On this clonotype itself: This may come from a read error, since a much larger clone is one base off. V gene TRBV7-6 combines with J gene TRBJ2-3; either TRBD1 or TRBD2 may fit D (5 bases each). Looked up from germline, CDR1 is SGHVS and CDR2 is FNYEAQ. The CDR3 contains 17 residues. The V gene lost 8 bases and the J gene lost 4 bases, with 25 bases spanning the gap. CDR3 nucleotide sequence: TGTGCCAGCGGCTCTAAGCCCGGGGCCTTGAGGGCAGATACGCAGTATTTT. It codes for CASGSKPGALRADTQYF.

This chain uses TRBV5-1 with TRBJ1-1; 10 bases agree with TRBD1. Germline assignment: CDR1 SGHRS and CDR2 YFSETQ. The CDR3 runs 17 residues. Trimming cost V 4 bases and J 8 bases; bases outside gene matches: 17. CDR3 bases: TGCGCCAGCAGCGGCCGGACAGGGGGTGGATTGAATGCGGAAGCTTTCTTT. Translating gives CASSGRTGGGLNAEAFF.

This clonotype was observed at least ten times. The rearrangement uses TRBV7-2 and TRBJ1-1; TRBD1 matches at 8 bases. Germline-derived CDR1 and CDR2 are SGHTA and FQGNSA. The CDR3 is 13 amino acids. V was clipped by 1 base and J by 11 bases; unmatched bases: 6. CDR3 sequence: CASSLGDRMDAFF. CDR3 DNA sequence: TGTGCCAGCAGCTTAGGGGACAGGATGGATGCTTTCTTT.

This clonotype was seen only a few times. The V call is TRBV2, the J call TRBJ2-3, with D tentatively TRBD2 (7 bases). The germline V gene has CDR1 SNHLY and CDR2 FYNNEI. The CDR3 is 12 amino acids. V lost 5 bases and J 14 bases, leaving 17 bases between the germline ends. The CDR3 DNA reads as TGTGCCAGCAGTAGTGGGGGGGCGGAATGGTATTTT. Translating it yields CASSSGGAEWYF.

This clonotype was detected a few times. This could be a read error, since a much larger clone is one nucleotide away. The rearrangement uses TRBV5-1 and TRBJ2-3, with 7 bases identical to TRBD1. The CDR3 is made up of 14 amino acids. Germline CDR1 reads SGHRS; CDR2 reads YFSETQ. The CDR3 sequence: CAGSAQGPPDTQYF. In DNA, the CDR3 is TGCGCCGGCAGCGCACAGGGGCCCCCAGATACGCAGTATTTT.

The chain recombines TRBV7-9 with TRBJ2-4, with unresolved D. The DNA end is a closer match to TRBJ2-7, so the J assignment may be wrong. The germline V gene encodes CDR1 SEHNR and CDR2 FQNEAQ (reference sequence). The CDR3 has 13 amino acids. The CDR3 DNA reads TGTGCCAGCAGCCCGTCACCAATCAACGAGCAGTACTTC. Its translation is CASSPSPINEQYF.